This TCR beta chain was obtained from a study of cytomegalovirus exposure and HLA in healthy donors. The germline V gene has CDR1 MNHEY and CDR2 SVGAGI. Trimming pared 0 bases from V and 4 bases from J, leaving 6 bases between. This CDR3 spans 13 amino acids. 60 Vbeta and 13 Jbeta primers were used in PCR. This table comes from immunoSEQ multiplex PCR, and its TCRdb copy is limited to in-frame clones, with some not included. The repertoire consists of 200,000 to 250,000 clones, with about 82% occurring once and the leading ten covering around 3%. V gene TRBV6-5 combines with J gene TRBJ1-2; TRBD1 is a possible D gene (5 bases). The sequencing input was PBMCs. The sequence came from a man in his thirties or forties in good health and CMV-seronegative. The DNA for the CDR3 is TGTGCCAGCAGTTACTCAGGGGTCTATGGCTACACCTTC. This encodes CASSYSGVYGYTF.